This TCR beta chain was captured by sequencing in a study of blood T cells in healthy people across ages. V lost 1 base to trimming and J lost 1 base; unmatched junction nucleotides: 6. Looked up from germline, CDR1 is SNHLY and CDR2 is FYNNEI. The CDR3 contains 16 residues. A second roughly 7 to 11 cycle PCR used barcoded and J-beta primers. Every cDNA molecule bore a tag from a template-switch adaptor containing 12 random nucleotides. A single record per CDR3 protein comes from TCRdb applying MiXCR to the 5' RACE reads. The sample includes 1.5 million to 2 million distinct CDR3 sequences, approximately 40% of them seen just once. Remarks on this clonotype: As yet, its antigen is unknown.

Study-level results: Comparison with aged donors showed that long-lived donors had more naive CD4+ cells and higher diversity.

The origin of this receptor is a human donor in good health. Sequenced material: blood. The chain has TRBV2 and TRBJ1-2, with 7 bases lining up with TRBD1. CDR3 loop: CASSEGQGGFNYGYTF. The CDR3 DNA is TGTGCCAGCAGTGAAGGTCAGGGGGGTTTTAACTATGGCTACACCTTC.